The 21 T cell receptor beta chains below all came from one sample that was sequenced in a study of blood T cells in healthy people across ages. A sample-barcoded 5' primer and a J-beta primer mix were used in a second PCR of about 7 to 12 cycles. TCRdb re-called the 5' RACE reads through MiXCR, storing one row per CDR3 protein. The sample lists more than 1 million distinct CDR3 sequences, 40% to 50% occurring once. The sample was blood. The receptors derive from a woman aged 55-75 years in good health.

The rearrangement links TRBV7-9 to TRBJ2-1, with 14 bases aligning to TRBD2. V trimming: 5 bases; J trimming: 7 bases; junction bases outside the gene matches: 19. This CDR3 is built from 20 residues. Germline V lookup: CDR1 SEHNR, CDR2 FQNEAQ (reference sequence). The CDR3 region has the DNA TGTGCCAGCAGCCCCAACTTTAGACTAGCGGGAGGGCCTATTGCGAATGAGCAGTTCTTC. Translated, it gives CASSPNFRLAGGPIANEQFF.

The chain recombines TRBV3-1 with TRBJ2-1; D perhaps matches TRBD1 (6 bases). The J call may be wrong; the DNA end is better matched by TRBJ2-7. The CDR3 consists of 16 residues. CDR1 is LGHDT and CDR2 is YNNKEL in the germline V gene (reference sequence). CDR3 DNA sequence: TGTGCCAGCAGCCAAGGTGCGCCACAGGGCGGCAATGAGCAGTACTTC. This translates into CASSQGAPQGGNEQYF.

The chain has TRBV2 and TRBJ1-2, with 7 bases aligning to TRBD1. The CDR3 length is 12 residues. CDR1 and CDR2 from the germline V gene are SNHLY and FYNNEI. Germline trimming cut 7 bases from V and 6 bases from J; bases unmatched to any gene: 5. The CDR3 sequence: CASIDRVDGYTF. In DNA, the CDR3 is TGTGCCAGCATCGACAGGGTGGATGGCTACACCTTC.

This clonotype was counted between two and nine times. The V gene is TRBV3-1, the J gene TRBJ1-2, with D perhaps TRBD1 (6 bases). Per the germline V gene, CDR1 is LGHDT and CDR2 is YNNKEL (reference sequence). The CDR3 consists of 16 residues. V was cut by 0 bases and J by 0 bases, with 11 bases left in between. The CDR3 sequence: CASSQEGTPPNYGYTF. As DNA, the CDR3 is TGTGCCAGCAGCCAAGAGGGGACACCTCCTAACTATGGCTACACCTTC.

A single count supports this clonotype. One end of the junction fails to match germline, which may point to a read error. V gene TRBV5-1 combines with J gene TRBJ2-7, with D perhaps given as TRBD1 or TRBD2 (5 bases each). The CDR3 spans 15 residues. Germline V gives CDR1 SGHRS, CDR2 YFSETQ. The CDR3 DNA is TGCGCCAGCAGTTTGGTCGGGGCCGACTCCTACGAGCAGTACTTC. Translating gives CASSLVGADSYEQYF.

This chain uses TRBV29-1 with TRBJ2-1, with 7 bases fitting TRBD2. CDR1 is SQVTM, CDR2 ANQGSEA, per germline. The CDR3 consists of 14 residues. Unmatched junction bases numbered 11, after V lost 2 bases and J lost 10 bases. The CDR3 region is CSVESIAGRREQFF. As DNA, the CDR3 is TGCAGCGTTGAATCGATAGCGGGTCGTAGAGAGCAGTTCTTC.

The chain joins TRBV3-1 to TRBJ2-5; 10 positions match TRBD2. The J call is doubtful: the DNA matches TRBJ2-7 better. Per the germline V gene, CDR1 is LGHDT and CDR2 is YNNKEL (reference sequence). The CDR3 length is 16 residues. CDR3 loop: CASSQIRLAGANEQYF. CDR3 in DNA: TGTGCCAGCAGCCAGATCAGGCTAGCGGGAGCCAACGAGCAGTACTTC.

The V and J genes are TRBV12-3 or TRBV12-4 and TRBJ2-1; a possible D gene is TRBD1 (5 bases). CDR3 size: 15 residues. The germline V and J ends were trimmed by 2 bases and 3 bases, with 11 bases remaining between them. CDR3 DNA: TGTGCCAGCAGTTTAACGCAGGGAATCTACAATGAGCAGTTCTTC. As protein: CASSLTQGIYNEQFF.

The chain links TRBV20-1 to TRBJ2-1; 8 bases are shared with TRBD1. The CDR3 runs to 13 residues. Germline CDR1 DFQATT, CDR2 SNEGSKA (reference sequence). V shed 4 bases, J shed 7 bases, and the junction held 6 bases outside the gene matches. In nucleotides, the CDR3 is TGCAGTGCTAAACGAGACAGGGGTAATGAGCAGTTCTTC. It specifies CSAKRDRGNEQFF.

This clonotype was seen repeatedly, ten times or more. The V call is TRBV7-8, the J call TRBJ1-6; D ambiguous. In germline, CDR1 is SGHVS, CDR2 FQNEAQ. V lost 7 bases and J 0 bases, leaving 10 bases between the germline ends. The CDR3 consists of 15 residues. CDR3 bases: TGTGCCAGCACACCGGGGAGCTCCTATAATTCACCCCTCCACTTT. Its translation is CASTPGSSYNSPLHF.

The chain combines TRBV20-1 with TRBJ2-7, with D perhaps matching TRBD1 (6 bases). CDR1 is DFQATT and CDR2 is SNEGSKA in the germline V gene (reference sequence). The CDR3 is made up of 12 amino acids. The V end lost 4 bases, the J end lost 2 bases, and 9 bases lay between the germline ends. In nucleotides, the CDR3 is TGCAGTGCTAAGAGGGGGACCTACGAGCAGTACTTC. Translating gives CSAKRGTYEQYF.

This clonotype was detected only a few times. This sequence joins TRBV6-2 or TRBV6-3 and TRBJ1-5; D not resolved. Germline assignment: CDR1 MNHEY and CDR2 SVGEGT. V was clipped by 5 bases and J by 6 bases, with 14 bases between them. This CDR3 has 14 residues. CDR3 sequence: CASSLGVGRQPQHF. CDR3 sequence (DNA): TGTGCCAGCAGTCTTGGGGTGGGCCGTCAGCCCCAGCATTTT.

This clonotype has at least ten counts. The chain is built from TRBV20-1 and TRBJ2-5; 9 bases match TRBD1. V shed 6 bases, J shed 2 bases, and the junction held 1 base outside the gene matches. Per germline, CDR1 DFQATT and CDR2 SNEGSKA (reference sequence). The CDR3 totals 12 residues. CDR3 sequence: CSAGTGQETQYF. The CDR3, as DNA: TGCAGTGCCGGGACAGGGCAAGAGACCCAGTACTTC.

The chain employs TRBV2 and TRBJ2-7, with 8 bases fitting TRBD2. The CDR3 sequence is 15 residues long. J lost 5 bases, V lost 4 bases, and 10 bases had no gene match. Germline-derived CDR1 and CDR2 are SNHLY and FYNNEI. The DNA for the CDR3 is TGTGCCAGCAGTGTACTAGCGGCCGGTCGGGACGAGCAGTACTTC. It specifies CASSVLAAGRDEQYF. Combining the CDR3 with reference TRBV2 and TRBJ2-7 gives the whole variable domain EPEVTQTPSHQVTQMGQEVILRCVPISNHLYFYWYRQILGQKVEFLVSFYNNEISEKSEIFDDQFSVERPDGSNFTLKIRSTKLEDSAMYFCASSVLAAGRDEQYFGPGTRLTVT.

This sequence joins TRBV7-8 and TRBJ2-5; D is undetermined. The CDR3 is made up of 14 amino acids. The V gene's germline CDR1 is SGHVS and CDR2 FQNEAQ. Trimming took off 7 bases at V and 2 bases at J, with 14 bases between the two ends. The CDR3 is CASMLENQQETQYF. For the CDR3, the DNA is TGTGCCAGCATGTTGGAGAACCAGCAAGAGACCCAGTACTTC.

This clonotype was counted between two and nine times. The rearrangement uses TRBV7-9 and TRBJ2-3; the match to TRBD1 covers 7 bases. V shed 6 bases and J 4 bases; nucleotides not matched to a gene: 10. The germline V gene encodes CDR1 SEHNR and CDR2 FQNEAQ (reference sequence). The CDR3 is 15 residues long. The CDR3 DNA sequence: TGTGCCAGCAGTTACCAGGGGACAGAGGCAGATACGCAGTATTTT. It is translated as CASSYQGTEADTQYF. The whole variable domain, remainder taken from reference TRBV7-9 and TRBJ2-3, is DTGVSQNPRHKITKRGQNVTFRCDPISEHNRLYWYRQTLGQGPEFLTYFQNEAQLEKSRLLSDRFSAERPKGSFSTLEIQRTEQGDSAMYLCASSYQGTEADTQYFGPGTRLTVL.

This clonotype was recorded many times. The V and J genes are TRBV20-1 and TRBJ2-7; 7 nucleotides match TRBD2. Germline CDR1 DFQATT, CDR2 SNEGSKA (reference sequence). This CDR3 comprises 15 residues. The J segment lost 4 bases and the V segment lost 4 bases, leaving 13 bases of the junction unmatched. This chain's CDR3 is CSAIQGLGGTYEQYF. CDR3 nucleotides: TGCAGTGCTATCCAAGGACTAGGCGGGACTTACGAGCAGTACTTC.

V gene TRBV9 combines with J gene TRBJ2-5, with 7 positions matching TRBD1. Trimming removed 4 bases from V and 5 bases from J; junction bases left unmatched: 11. The CDR3 sequence is 15 residues long. CDR1 is SGDLS and CDR2 is YYNGEE in the germline V gene. In DNA form, the CDR3 reads TGTGCCAGCAGCCCCCAAGAAGGGGGCTTTGAGACCCAGTACTTC. Translating it yields CASSPQEGGFETQYF.

The chain has TRBV19 and TRBJ2-1; TRBD2 agrees at 15 bases. The germline V gene has CDR1 LNHDA and CDR2 SQIVND (reference sequence). This CDR3 is 18 amino acids long. V shed 5 bases, J shed 5 bases, and the junction held 10 bases outside the gene matches. The CDR3 region is CASSDRTGLAGGNNEQFF. The CDR3 DNA reads as TGTGCCAGTAGTGATCGCACGGGACTAGCGGGAGGCAACAATGAGCAGTTCTTC.

In its sample, this clonotype was seen once. This rearrangement joins TRBV4-2 to TRBJ1-2; 10 nucleotides agree with TRBD1. The V gene's germline CDR1 is LGHNA and CDR2 YNFKEQ. Trimming took 0 bases from V and 6 from J; bases not matched to a gene: 7. The CDR3 runs 16 residues. The CDR3 is CASSQEAGTGVHGYTF. The CDR3 nucleotides read TGTGCCAGCAGCCAAGAGGCCGGGACAGGGGTACATGGCTACACCTTC.

There are a few counts of this clonotype. The chain carries TRBV20-1 and TRBJ2-7, with TRBD2 matching 11 bases. Germline CDR1 DFQATT, CDR2 SNEGSKA (reference sequence). V gave up 5 bases and J gave up 6 bases; unmatched junction bases: 6. The CDR3 totals 13 residues. As DNA, the CDR3 is TGCAGTGCTCCCGCGGGACTAGCGGTCGAGCAGTACTTC. It codes for CSAPAGLAVEQYF.